This T cell receptor beta chain was documented in a study of blood T cells in healthy people across ages. Study observations and caveats: The percentage of naive T cells correlated strongly with TCR beta diversity. Nothing was known about donor CMV status, and this possibly confounded expanded clonotype changes.

The use of a sample-barcoded 5' primer and a J-beta primer mix characterized a second PCR of roughly 6 to 12 cycles. Each cDNA was tagged by a template-switch adaptor containing 12 random nucleotides. One entry per CDR3 protein, called by TCRdb with MiXCR from the 5' RACE reads. This sample carries over 1,500,000 distinct CDR3 sequences, roughly 49% of them seen once, and the ten largest clones take 2.1%. The germline CDR1 and CDR2 sequences are MDHEN and SYDVKM. The CDR3 extends over 11 amino acids. V lost 5 bases and J lost 8, with 9 bases in between. Concerning this clonotype: What it binds is not known.

The sequencing sample was made of blood. The receptor's source is a woman in her thirties or forties in good health. The chain links TRBV28 to TRBJ1-2, with D unclear. CDR3 in DNA: TGTGCCAGCAGTCCGAATATAGGCTACACCTTC. Protein sequence: CASSPNIGYTF.